The clone carrying this T cell receptor (beta chain) has just a few counts. Its matching antigen is unknown. These data come from a study of cytomegalovirus exposure and HLA in healthy donors. Study overall: Of 300 to 450 genotyped donors, 81% clustered with self-reported Caucasian donors. General study findings and limits: As a later analysis showed, several of the most significant clusters appeared to be linked to common viral pathogens. Highly shared variants forming one cluster were likely a sequencing artifact.

The PCR had 60 Vbeta and 13 Jbeta primers. TCRdb's copy holds only in-frame clones and misses some; the assay was immunoSEQ multiplex PCR. This table holds over 150,000 clones, 68% found once. The sample consisted of PBMCs. The receptor was isolated from a woman in her 40s in good health and CMV-seropositive.

The CDR3 coding sequence is TGTGCCAGTAGTTCGGCACAGGGGGCCCCCCGAGAGACCCAGTACTTC. Translating it yields CASSSAQGAPRETQYF. The chain is built from TRBV19 and TRBJ2-5, with 9 bases that match TRBD1. CDR3 length equals 16 residues. V lost 5 bases to trimming and J lost 4 bases; unmatched junction nucleotides: 11. The V gene's germline CDR1 is LNHDA and CDR2 SQIVND (reference sequence). Together with reference TRBV19 and TRBJ2-5, the CDR3 gives the full variable domain: DGGITQSPKYLFRKEGQNVTLSCEQNLNHDAMYWYRQDPGQGLRLIYYSQIVNDFQKGDIAEGYSVSREKKESFPLTVTSAQKNPTAFYLCASSSAQGAPRETQYFGPGTRLLVL.